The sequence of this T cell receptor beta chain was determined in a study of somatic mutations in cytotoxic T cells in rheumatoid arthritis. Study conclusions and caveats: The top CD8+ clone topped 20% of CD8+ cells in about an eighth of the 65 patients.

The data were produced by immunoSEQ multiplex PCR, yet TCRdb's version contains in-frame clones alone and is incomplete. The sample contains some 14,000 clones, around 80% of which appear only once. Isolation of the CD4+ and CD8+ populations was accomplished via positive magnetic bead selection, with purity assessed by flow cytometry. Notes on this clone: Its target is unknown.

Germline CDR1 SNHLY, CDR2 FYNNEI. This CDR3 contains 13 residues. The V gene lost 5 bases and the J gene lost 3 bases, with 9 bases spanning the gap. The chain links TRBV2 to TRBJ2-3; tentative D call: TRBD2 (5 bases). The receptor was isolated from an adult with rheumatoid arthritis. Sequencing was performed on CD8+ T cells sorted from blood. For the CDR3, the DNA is TGTGCCAGCAGTAACTCGGGGACAGATACGCAGTATTTT. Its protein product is CASSNSGTDTQYF.